The 29 T cell receptor beta chains below all came from one sample that was sequenced in a study of T cell repertoires in ileal Crohn's disease (dated 2019 in TCRdb). Libraries came from the immunoSEQ multiplex PCR assay. TCRdb took over this immuneACCESS table, retaining in-frame rearrangements with V and J assigned. Such tables are incomplete; in checked studies, under half of the missing clones stem from an unresolved V gene, and the remainder is unexplained. The sample profile shows some 7,300 clones; over 90% of them were found once. Jointly, the top ten make up 1.5% to 2% of the sample. Sequencing used ileal tissue. The receptors derive from an adult with Crohn's disease.

The V gene is TRBV12-5, the J gene TRBJ2-3; D perhaps matches TRBD2 (6 bases). CDR3 length: 12 residues. Germline-derived CDR1 and CDR2 are LGHNT and FRNRAP. The V end was cut by 6 bases, the J end by 9 bases, with 13 bases between. This chain's CDR3 is CASGRDSGTQYF. CDR3 DNA sequence: TGTGCTAGTGGGCGGGACTCTGGCACGCAGTATTTT.

The chain uses TRBV6-1 and TRBJ1-1, with 9 bases aligning to TRBD1. Trimming took 7 bases from V and 4 from J; bases not matched to a gene: 7. The CDR3 spans 14 residues. Germline values: CDR1 MNHNS, CDR2 SASEGT. CDR3 sequence: CASTRDRDITEAFF. The CDR3 nucleotides are TGTGCCAGCACACGGGACAGGGATATCACTGAAGCTTTCTTT.

This chain links TRBV5-1 with TRBJ1-3; D unclear. This CDR3 is 11 amino acids long. Germline CDR1 SGHRS, CDR2 YFSETQ. Trimming cost V 4 bases and J 4 bases, with 3 bases left between them. CDR3 residues: CASSQGNTIYF. CDR3 in DNA: TGCGCCAGCAGCCAGGGAAACACCATATATTTT.

The chain employs TRBV10-1 and TRBJ1-2, with 8 bases lining up with TRBD1. The V gene's germline CDR1 is WNHNN and CDR2 SYGVQD (reference sequence). V trimming: 3 bases; J trimming: 4 bases; junction bases outside the gene matches: 1. The CDR3 is made up of 13 amino acids. This CDR3 reads CASSDGQGYGYTF. The CDR3 nucleotides are TGCGCCAGCAGTGACGGACAGGGCTATGGCTACACCTTC.

Only one count was recorded for this clone. The rearrangement links TRBV19 to TRBJ1-2; D is undetermined. CDR1 is LNHDA and CDR2 is SQIVND in the germline V gene (reference sequence). V lost 0 bases to trimming and J lost 8 bases, with 10 bases between them. The CDR3 contains 13 residues. CDR3 amino acids: CASSIDGGSGYTF. The CDR3 region has the DNA TGTGCCAGTAGTATAGACGGAGGTAGCGGCTACACCTTC.

The rearrangement joins TRBV21-1 to TRBJ2-7; TRBD1 was called by the table and not checked on the DNA. TRBV21-1 corresponds to a pseudogene. CDR3 length equals 18 residues. Here the CDR3 reads CASSKHLLSGQGASEQYF. CDR3 sequence (DNA): TGTGCCAGCAGCAAACACCTACTTTCGGGACAGGGGGCATCCGAGCAGTACTTC.

The V gene is TRBV6-6, the J gene TRBJ2-1; 9 nucleotides match TRBD2. CDR3 length: 15 residues. Trimming at V came to 6 bases and at J to 7 bases, leaving 10 bases not matched to a gene. Germline V CDR1 and CDR2: MNHNY, SVGAGI (reference sequence). CDR3 protein: CASRDSGSPWNEQFF. CDR3 DNA sequence: TGTGCCAGCAGGGATAGCGGGAGCCCGTGGAATGAGCAGTTCTTC.

The chain carries TRBV9 and TRBJ2-1; D is possibly TRBD2 (6 bases). The CDR3 spans 14 residues. Germline V gene data show CDR1 as SGDLS and CDR2 as YYNGEE. With 2 bases removed from V and 5 bases from J, the gap between germline ends came to 11 bases. The CDR3 DNA reads as TGTGCCAGCAGCGTCTACGGCGGGAACAATGAGCAGTTCTTC. It specifies CASSVYGGNNEQFF.

The V gene is TRBV11-2, the J gene TRBJ1-5, with 8 bases matching TRBD1. V dropped 1 base and J dropped 6; count of bases not matched to a gene: 5. Germline assignment: CDR1 SGHAT and CDR2 FQNNGV. This CDR3 comprises 15 residues. The CDR3 DNA follows: TGTGCCAGCAGCTTAGGGACAGGGAGTGGTCAGCCCCAGCATTTT. Residues: CASSLGTGSGQPQHF.

The chain recombines TRBV7-9 with TRBJ2-1; D not certain. The germline V gene encodes CDR1 SEHNR and CDR2 FQNEAQ (reference sequence). This CDR3 has 15 amino acids. V dropped 5 bases and J dropped 8 bases, with 19 bases sitting between them. In nucleotides, the CDR3 is TGTGCCAGCAGCGTACGCGGCCAGTGGGTGGATGAGCAGTTCTTC. This sequence encodes CASSVRGQWVDEQFF.

The chain links TRBV6-1 to TRBJ1-1; D gene ambiguous. The CDR3 is 14 residues long. Between the trimmed V and J ends, which lost 5 bases and 0 bases, there was a span of 10 bases. Per germline, CDR1 MNHNS and CDR2 SASEGT. The CDR3 reads CASSSAEVNTEAFF. CDR3 DNA: TGTGCCAGCAGTTCGGCAGAGGTGAACACTGAAGCTTTCTTT.

The J gene is TRBJ1-1, the V gene TRBV30; possibly TRBD1 for D (6 bases). The V end was cut by 2 bases, the J end by 13 bases, with 20 bases between. CDR1 GTSNPN and CDR2 SVGIG come from the germline V gene (reference sequence). The CDR3 extends over 13 amino acids. The CDR3 sequence: CAWSPGAGLVGFF. CDR3 coding DNA: TGTGCCTGGAGTCCAGGGGCAGGGCTGGTGGGTTTCTTT.

This chain joins TRBV27 and TRBJ1-1; D is perhaps TRBD1 (5 bases). V lost 0 bases and J lost 6, with 8 bases in between. There are 13 residues in the CDR3. Germline assignment: CDR1 MNHEY and CDR2 SMNVEV (reference sequence). CDR3 coding DNA: TGTGCCAGCAGTTTATCCCCAGGGCCTGAAGCTTTCTTT. It translates to CASSLSPGPEAFF.

The chain is built from TRBV18 and TRBJ2-7; 9 bases are a match to TRBD2. V shed 2 bases and J 3 bases; nucleotides not matched to a gene: 5. This CDR3 has 15 amino acids. CDR1 and CDR2 from the germline V gene are KGHSH and LQKENI. CDR3 nucleotides: TGTGCCAGCTCACCAGATCTAGCGGGATTCTACGAGCAGTACTTC. Protein: CASSPDLAGFYEQYF.

Only one count was recorded for this clone. The J gene is TRBJ2-1, the V gene TRBV19, with 10 bases matching TRBD2. Germline CDR1 and CDR2: LNHDA and SQIVND (reference sequence). Trimming took 4 bases from V and 0 from J; bases not matched to a gene: 3. The CDR3 has 16 residues. The DNA of the CDR3 is TGTGCCAGTAGTAGGACTAGCGGTAGCTCCTACAATGAGCAGTTCTTC. Protein sequence: CASSRTSGSSYNEQFF. Variable domain in full (rest from reference TRBV19 and TRBJ2-1): DGGITQSPKYLFRKEGQNVTLSCEQNLNHDAMYWYRQDPGQGLRLIYYSQIVNDFQKGDIAEGYSVSREKKESFPLTVTSAQKNPTAFYLCASSRTSGSSYNEQFFGPGTRLTVL.

The genes are TRBV6-6 and TRBJ2-1; 7 bases align to TRBD2. The junction had 8 bases not matched to a gene; V was cut back by 7 bases and J by 2 bases. CDR1 is MNHNY and CDR2 is SVGAGI in the germline V gene (reference sequence). The CDR3 loop spans 15 amino acids. In nucleotides, the CDR3 is TGTGCCAGCAAGATCGGCGGGAGACCCTACAATGAGCAGTTCTTC. It yields the protein CASKIGGRPYNEQFF.

This chain connects TRBV30 to TRBJ1-4, with a possible D match to TRBD1 (6 bases). CDR1 is GTSNPN, CDR2 SVGIG, per germline (reference sequence). The CDR3 contains 14 residues. V gave up 0 bases and J gave up 8 bases, with 13 bases separating them. Written as DNA, the CDR3 is TGTGCCTGGAGTGTAGGGGGGGACGGGGAAAAACTGTTTTTT. Its protein product is CAWSVGGDGEKLFF.

The rearrangement joins TRBV5-1 to TRBJ2-5, with 9 bases aligning to TRBD2. The germline CDR1 and CDR2 sequences are SGHRS and YFSETQ. J lost 5 bases, V lost 0 bases, and 8 bases had no gene match. This CDR3 comprises 16 residues. CDR3 nucleotides: TGCGCCAGCAGCTTGGCCCCTAGCGGGATGGGGGAGACCCAGTACTTC. As protein: CASSLAPSGMGETQYF.

V and J are TRBV7-9 and TRBJ2-2; D remains ambiguous. V shed 0 bases and J shed 7 bases, with 3 bases lying between them. Per the germline V gene, CDR1 is SEHNR and CDR2 is FQNEAQ (reference sequence). The CDR3 covers 12 residues. CDR3 residues: CASSLASGELFF. The DNA of the CDR3 is TGTGCCAGCAGCTTAGCGAGCGGGGAGCTGTTTTTT. The full variable domain, rest sourced from reference TRBV7-9 and TRBJ2-2, is DTGVSQNPRHKITKRGQNVTFRCDPISEHNRLYWYRQTLGQGPEFLTYFQNEAQLEKSRLLSDRFSAERPKGSFSTLEIQRTEQGDSAMYLCASSLASGELFFGEGSRLTVL.

This chain uses TRBV4-1 with TRBJ2-7, with 11 bases matching TRBD2. The CDR3 contains 15 residues. Germline V lookup: CDR1 MGHRA, CDR2 YSYEKL. J lost 1 base, V lost 4 bases, and 3 bases had no gene match. CDR3 sequence reads: CASSPGTSGSYEQYF. The DNA for the CDR3 is TGCGCCAGCAGCCCCGGGACTAGCGGTTCCTACGAGCAGTACTTC.

This clone was seen a single time. The chain employs TRBV5-1 and TRBJ2-1; D remains ambiguous. Per germline, CDR1 SGHRS and CDR2 YFSETQ. The CDR3 contains 17 residues. V was pared by 4 bases and J by 5 bases, with 22 bases between. CDR3: CASSTGQAPTANNEQFF. As DNA, the CDR3 is TGCGCCAGCAGCACCGGTCAGGCTCCGACGGCAAACAATGAGCAGTTCTTC.

The V call is TRBV7-9, the J call TRBJ2-7; TRBD2 agrees at 9 bases. The J segment lost 1 base and the V segment lost 5 bases, leaving 6 bases of the junction unmatched. Germline CDR1 and CDR2: SEHNR and FQNEAQ (reference sequence). This CDR3 has 15 amino acids. This CDR3 reads CASSIGLALSYEQYF. DNA for the CDR3: TGTGCCAGCAGCATAGGACTAGCGCTTTCCTACGAGCAGTACTTC.

V gene TRBV5-1 combines with J gene TRBJ1-4; 10 bases line up with TRBD1. J lost 1 base, V lost 4 bases, and 1 base had no gene match. Per germline, CDR1 SGHRS and CDR2 YFSETQ. The CDR3 loop spans 15 amino acids. CDR3 DNA: TGCGCCAGCAGCCGGACAGGGGGAACTAATGAAAAACTGTTTTTT. This encodes CASSRTGGTNEKLFF.

The chain uses TRBV11-2 and TRBJ2-5, with D tentatively TRBD2 (6 bases). V was pared by 6 bases and J by 3 bases, with 20 bases between. The germline CDR1 and CDR2 sequences are SGHAT and FQNNGV. The CDR3 is made up of 16 amino acids. As DNA, the CDR3 is TGTGCCAGCAGGCAAAACCGGGACTCAGAGAAAGAGACCCAGTACTTC. Protein product: CASRQNRDSEKETQYF.

The chain links TRBV21-1 to TRBJ2-7; the table's D call, TRBD2, was not checked against the DNA. TRBV21-1 is a pseudogene segment. The CDR3 has 13 amino acids. CDR3 coding DNA: TGTGCGAACGACGGGGGGGCGGGGTACGAGCAGTACTTC. The encoded protein is CANDGGAGYEQYF.

J is TRBJ1-1 and V is TRBV27; D may be TRBD1 (6 bases). The germline V gene has CDR1 MNHEY and CDR2 SMNVEV (reference sequence). The CDR3 is 14 amino acids. Trimming took 6 bases from V and 4 from J, leaving 15 bases between them. The CDR3 nucleotides are TGTGCCAGCAGACCACAGGGAACGGCCACTGAAGCTTTCTTT. Translation gives CASRPQGTATEAFF.

The chain employs TRBV20-1 and TRBJ2-7; no clear D. Germline CDR1 reads DFQATT; CDR2 reads SNEGSKA (reference sequence). V shed 5 bases and J shed 2 bases, with 7 bases lying between them. There are 11 residues in the CDR3. The CDR3 DNA reads as TGCAGTGCTCCAGAAGCCTACGAGCAGTACTTC. Encoded protein: CSAPEAYEQYF.

This clone was seen a few times. This chain uses TRBV27 with TRBJ2-5, with 13 nucleotides matching TRBD2. V shed 5 bases and J 2 bases; nucleotides not matched to a gene: 2. CDR1 and CDR2 (germline): MNHEY, SMNVEV (reference sequence). CDR3 length: 15 residues. DNA of the CDR3: TGTGCCAGCAGTACTAGCGGGAGGGGACAAGAGACCCAGTACTTC. It yields the protein CASSTSGRGQETQYF.

In this sample, this clone turned up once. The chain combines TRBV7-9 with TRBJ2-7, with D unresolved. Germline assignment: CDR1 SEHNR and CDR2 FQNEAQ (reference sequence). The ends were cut back, 5 bases at V and 0 bases at J, with 5 bases in the middle. The CDR3 consists of 12 residues. Here the CDR3 reads CASSPYSYEQYF. As DNA, the CDR3 is TGTGCCAGCAGCCCTTACTCCTACGAGCAGTACTTC. Combining the CDR3 with reference TRBV7-9 and TRBJ2-7 gives the whole variable domain DTGVSQNPRHKITKRGQNVTFRCDPISEHNRLYWYRQTLGQGPEFLTYFQNEAQLEKSRLLSDRFSAERPKGSFSTLEIQRTEQGDSAMYLCASSPYSYEQYFGPGTRLTVT.